Listed below are T cell receptor beta chains from one sample, sequenced in a study of blood T cell repertoires in COVID-19. Using immunoSEQ multiplex PCR, the repertoire was profiled, and TCRdb retains in-frame clones only, with some absent. This table holds a few hundred thousand clones, approximately 90% found once. Sequencing was done on a sample of PBMCs or T cells enriched from blood (not recorded which). The receptors were gathered from a woman aged 35 to 49 with acute COVID-19. Each CDR3 is given with its conserved first and last residue. The D gene is left open where the match is weak. Clone size appears in some rows only: once, few, many, or a class for an expanded clone.

TRBJ1-1 TRBV18 - - CASSLRTADRWTEAFF TGTGCCAGCTCACTAAGGACAGCGGATAGGTGGACTGAAGCTTTCTTT
TRBJ2-5 TRBV3-1/TRBV3-2 - - CASSQGAAGETQYF TGTGCCAGCAGTCAAGGTGCGGCAGGGGAGACCCAGTACTTC
TRBJ1-2 TRBV27 - - CASSYGGRTGPPDYGYTF TGTGCCAGCAGTTACGGCGGGAGAACAGGGCCCCCAGACTATGGCTACACCTTC
TRBJ2-5 TRBV9 - - CASSVRGQETQYF TGTGCCAGCAGCGTAAGAGGTCAAGAGACCCAGTACTTC
TRBJ1-1 TRBV4-3 - - CASSPQWTENTEAFF TGCGCCAGCAGCCCCCAATGGACAGAGAACACTGAAGCTTTCTTT
TRBJ2-2 TRBV9 TRBD2 once CASSPSGTPNTGELFF TGTGCCAGCAGCCCCAGCGGGACTCCGAACACCGGGGAGCTGTTTTTT
TRBJ2-7 TRBV6-1 TRBD1 - CASSDPSQGDEQYF TGTGCCAGCAGTGACCCATCCCAGGGGGACGAGCAGTACTTC
TRBJ2-1 TRBV5-1 TRBD1 - CASSWAGTGVGEQFF TGCGCCAGCAGCTGGGCCGGGACAGGGGTAGGTGAGCAGTTCTTC
TRBJ1-1 TRBV19 - - CASSEKQGRAEAFF TGTGCCAGTAGTGAAAAACAGGGTAGGGCTGAAGCTTTCTTT
TRBJ1-3 TRBV11-2 - - CASSLAVTPAISSGNTIYF TGTGCCAGCAGCTTAGCTGTGACTCCCGCAATAAGCTCTGGAAACACCATATATTTT
TRBJ2-1 TRBV13 TRBD2 - CASSFGTSVHNEQFF TGTGCCAGCAGCTTTGGGACTAGCGTACACAATGAGCAGTTCTTC
TRBJ2-7 TRBV28 - - CASSFIGSSYEQYF TGTGCCAGCAGTTTCATCGGTAGCTCCTACGAGCAGTACTTC
TRBJ2-1 TRBV27 TRBD2 once CASSLSLAGGSRDNEQFF TGTGCCAGCAGTTTATCCCTAGCGGGAGGGTCTAGGGACAATGAGCAGTTCTTC
TRBJ1-5 TRBV25-1 - - CASSESGGHQPQHF TGTGCCAGCAGTGAATCTGGAGGCCATCAGCCCCAGCATTTT
TRBJ2-3 TRBV7-9 - - CASTPPGSTDTQYF TGTGCCAGCACCCCTCCAGGGAGCACAGATACGCAGTATTTT
TRBJ1-4 TRBV10-3 TRBD1 few CAISEWDRGLLREKLFF TGTGCCATCAGTGAGTGGGACAGGGGGCTTCTCCGAGAAAAACTGTTTTTT
TRBJ1-1 TRBV4-1 - - CASSQYLGVVGTEAFF TGCGCCAGCAGCCAATATCTGGGAGTCGTAGGCACTGAAGCTTTCTTT
TRBJ2-5 TRBV5-1 - few CASRTNQETQYF TGCGCCAGCCGGACAAACCAAGAGACCCAGTACTTC
TRBJ2-5 TRBV6-5 - - CASKRTQETQYF TGTGCCAGCAAACGGACTCAAGAGACCCAGTACTTC
TRBJ1-6 TRBV2 - - CASRETAGPNSPLHF TGTGCCAGCAGGGAGACCGCGGGGCCTAATTCACCCCTCCACTTT
TRBJ2-1 TRBV6-5 TRBD2 - CASSSTSASYNEQFF TGTGCCAGCAGTTCCACTAGCGCTTCCTACAATGAGCAGTTCTTC
TRBJ2-6 TRBV7-9 - - CASSPSYSGANVLTF TGTGCCAGCAGCCCGAGTTACTCTGGGGCCAACGTCCTGACTTTC
TRBJ1-2 TRBV7-8 - - CASSLAPDGGYTF TGTGCCAGCAGCTTAGCGCCCGACGGGGGCTACACCTTC
TRBJ1-2 TRBV28 - - CASSLASQAANYGYTF TGTGCCAGCAGTTTGGCCAGCCAGGCAGCTAACTATGGCTACACCTTC
TRBJ1-4 TRBV9 - - CASSVESGWGKLFF TGTGCCAGCAGCGTAGAATCAGGGTGGGGAAAACTGTTTTTT
TRBJ2-1 TRBV5-4 TRBD2 - CASSLAGLAVYEQFF TGTGCCAGCAGCTTGGCCGGACTAGCTGTCTATGAGCAGTTCTTC
TRBJ1-4 TRBV3-1/TRBV3-2 TRBD1 few CASSGQGNEKLFF TGTGCCAGCAGTGGACAGGGGAATGAAAAACTGTTTTTT
TRBJ2-7 TRBV4-1 - - CASSQGAPYEQYF TGCGCCAGCAGCCAAGGTGCGCCCTACGAGCAGTACTTC
TRBJ1-5 TRBV2 - - CASTPRGRDQPQHF TGTGCCAGCACCCCGAGGGGGAGGGATCAGCCCCAGCATTTT
TRBJ2-1 TRBV5-1 - - CASSLSVGSSYNEQFF TGCGCCAGCAGCTTGTCCGTCGGTAGCTCCTACAATGAGCAGTTCTTC
TRBJ2-6 TRBV4-3 - - CASSQHKGHIISGANVLTF TGCGCCAGCAGCCAGCATAAGGGACACATCATCTCTGGGGCCAACGTCCTGACTTTC
TRBJ1-1 TRBV5-8 TRBD1 - CASSPGTAYNTEAFF TGTGCCAGCAGCCCCGGGACAGCATATAACACTGAAGCTTTCTTT
TRBJ1-6 TRBV27 - - CASSLGRYNSPLHF TGTGCCAGCAGTTTAGGGAGATATAATTCACCCCTCCACTTT
TRBJ2-1 TRBV3-1/TRBV3-2 TRBD2 - CASSLPGEGGSEQFF TGTGCCAGCAGCCTACCGGGAGAGGGAGGGAGTGAGCAGTTCTTC
TRBJ1-4 TRBV2 - - CASSEALEKLFF TGTGCCAGCAGTGAAGCGCTAGAAAAACTGTTTTTT
TRBJ2-6 TRBV7-9 - once CASRSQIGAGGANVLTF TGTGCCAGCAGAAGTCAGATTGGGGCCGGAGGGGCCAACGTCCTGACTTTC
TRBJ2-1 TRBV9 TRBD2 - CASSPTGASGDNEQFF TGTGCCAGCAGCCCCACCGGTGCTAGCGGGGACAATGAGCAGTTCTTC
TRBJ1-4 TRBV30 TRBD1 - CAWSPGQGSTTNEKLFF TGTGCCTGGAGTCCGGGACAGGGATCCACAACTAATGAAAAACTGTTTTTT
TRBJ2-1 TRBV3-1/TRBV3-2 TRBD2 - CASSQASGISYNEQFF TGTGCCAGCAGCCAAGCCAGCGGGATCTCCTACAATGAGCAGTTCTTC
TRBJ1-2 TRBV5-4 - - CASSPPDEVYGYTF TGTGCCAGCAGCCCACCCGATGAGGTCTATGGCTACACCTTC
TRBJ1-5 TRBV18 TRBD1 - CASSPKGQGAQPQHF TGTGCCAGCTCACCAAAGGGGCAGGGGGCTCAGCCCCAGCATTTT
TRBJ1-1 TRBV25-1 TRBD1 - CASSEVGDRTEAFF TGTGCCAGCAGTGAAGTGGGGGACAGGACTGAAGCTTTCTTT
TRBJ1-1 TRBV30 - once CAWRRGLVVRGSNTEAFF TGTGCCTGGAGGCGCGGTTTGGTTGTGCGGGGTTCGAACACTGAAGCTTTCTTT
TRBJ1-1 TRBV18 TRBD1 once CASSSAGGSTEAFF TGTGCCAGCTCATCCGCAGGGGGCAGCACTGAAGCTTTCTTT
TRBJ2-7 TRBV5-1 - - CASSGGMSGPGLIYEQYF TGCGCCAGCAGCGGGGGGATGTCGGGACCGGGGCTGATCTACGAGCAGTACTTC
TRBJ1-5 TRBV6-1 TRBD1 - CASSEHDRANQPQHF TGTGCCAGCAGTGAGCACGACAGGGCCAATCAGCCCCAGCATTTT
TRBJ2-5 TRBV19 - - CASSEGVRETQYF TGTGCCAGTTCTGAGGGGGTCCGAGAGACCCAGTACTTC
TRBJ1-3 TRBV5-1 - - CASSLQGTSGNTIYF TGCGCCAGCAGCTTACAGGGCACGTCTGGAAACACCATATATTTT
TRBJ2-3 TRBV7-2 - - CASSPSRVGTDTQYF TGTGCCAGCAGCCCAAGCCGGGTTGGAACAGATACGCAGTATTTT
TRBJ2-1 TRBV9 - - CASSVSRGNEQFF TGTGCCAGCAGCGTCTCCCGGGGCAATGAGCAGTTCTTC
TRBJ1-1 TRBV28 - - CASSLERELRTEAFF TGTGCCAGCAGTTTAGAGAGGGAGTTGCGCACTGAAGCTTTCTTT
TRBJ1-2 TRBV4-1 TRBD1 many CASSPGARGDYGYTF TGCGCCAGCAGCCCGGGGGCCAGGGGGGACTATGGCTACACCTTC
TRBJ1-4 TRBV21-1 - - CASSKCCTVWFEKLFF TGTGCCAGCAGCAAATGCTGTACAGTGTGGTTCGAAAAACTGTTTTTT
TRBJ2-7 TRBV7-2 TRBD2 few CASSLVTSDTYEQYF TGTGCCAGCAGCTTAGTCACTAGCGACACCTACGAGCAGTACTTC
TRBJ1-1 TRBV28 - - CASIRSRLLNTEAFF TGTGCCAGCATCCGATCCCGACTGCTGAACACTGAAGCTTTCTTT
TRBJ1-6 TRBV4-1 - - CASSQDLARGLLSSYNSPLHF TGCGCCAGCAGCCAAGATCTTGCCAGGGGCCTCCTGAGCTCCTATAATTCACCCCTCCACTTT
TRBJ1-5 TRBV3-1/TRBV3-2 - - CASSQAPGSNQPQHF TGTGCCAGCAGCCAAGCCCCCGGTAGCAATCAGCCCCAGCATTTT
TRBJ1-2 TRBV12-3/TRBV12-4 - - CASSFAGLYGYTF TGTGCCAGCAGTTTTGCAGGGCTCTATGGCTACACCTTC
TRBJ1-4 TRBV19 - once CASSIDGRATNEKLFF TGTGCCAGTAGTATAGATGGCCGTGCAACTAATGAAAAACTGTTTTTT
TRBJ2-1 TRBV5-1 - few CASADSRTEYNEQFF TGCGCCAGCGCGGATAGTAGGACAGAATACAATGAGCAGTTCTTC